This TCR beta chain was obtained from a study of blood T cell repertoires in COVID-19. Study-level background: Both acute and convalescent COVID-19 samples were obtained from the United States, Italy and Spain. In each case, the material was cDNA or gDNA derived from T cells, B-cell-depleted T cells, or PBMCs.

V was clipped by 6 bases and J by 6 bases; unmatched bases: 6. There are 13 residues in the CDR3. Germline CDR1 and CDR2: SNHLY and FYNNEI. Participant reports of clinical history set cohort assignment. All recovered Cohort 3 donors got two negative PCRs, got clearance, or saw symptom resolution. Measured with immunoSEQ multiplex PCR; TCRdb has only the in-frame clones, and not every one. The sample records about 280,000 clones, 85% being singletons. The sample holds a few counts of this clone. The V call is TRBV2, the J call TRBJ1-2, with TRBD1 identical over 8 bases. The sequence derives from a woman between 45 and 65 years old who had recovered from COVID-19. Material for sequencing was PBMCs or T cells enriched from blood (not recorded which). CDR3 sequence (DNA): TGTGCCAGCAGAATGGACAGGGAGGATGGCTACACCTTC. It yields the protein CASRMDREDGYTF. The full variable domain, with the rest looked up from reference TRBV2 and TRBJ1-2, is EPEVTQTPSHQVTQMGQEVILRCVPISNHLYFYWYRQILGQKVEFLVSFYNNEISEKSEIFDDQFSVERPDGSNFTLKIRSTKLEDSAMYFCASRMDREDGYTFGSGTRLTVV.